This T cell receptor (beta chain) was sequenced for a study of post-analysis software for immune sequencing data. Study as a whole: Recorded subtypes: relapsing-remitting, secondary progressive, progressive-relapsing; some patients unannotated. Study conclusions and caveats: Comparison of patients with controls showed five TRBV segments more frequent in patients, TRBV5-6, TRBV5-1 and TRBV20-1 among them. When compared against controls, multiple sclerosis patients showed significantly lower normalized Chao1 diversity.

V gave up 5 bases and J gave up 9 bases, with 12 bases separating them. This CDR3 contains 12 residues. The germline V gene encodes CDR1 SGHTA and CDR2 FQGNSA. This clonotype was seen only once. Its antigen is not identified. The authors incorporated unique molecular identifiers into the TCR beta cDNA libraries. The yield from roughly 1 to 10 million T cells was around 500,000 cDNA molecules in total. MiXCR, applied by TCRdb to the PCR reads, yields one record per CDR3 protein. Counted here are a few hundred thousand distinct CDR3 sequences, 36% occurring once; the ten biggest clones make up more than 4%.

The sequenced sample consisted of blood. The rearrangement uses TRBV7-2 and TRBJ2-3, with D perhaps matching TRBD2 (6 bases). The TCR comes from a girl aged 5-17 years with multiple sclerosis. CDR3 in DNA: TGTGCCAGCAGCCCGAGCGGGCAAACGCAGTATTTT. Protein: CASSPSGQTQYF.